This TCR beta chain was profiled in a study of blood T cell repertoires in COVID-19. In the study overall: The United States, Italy and Spain supplied acute and convalescent COVID-19 samples. PBMCs, B-cell-depleted T cells, or T cells provided the cDNA or gDNA that made up the material.

Germline-derived CDR1 and CDR2 are MNHEY and SMNVEV (reference sequence). V lost 0 bases and J lost 1, with 9 bases in between. The CDR3 loop spans 15 amino acids. Original processing notes: How many nucleated cells were present was estimated from reference gene primer amplification. The method was immunoSEQ multiplex PCR; TCRdb's version includes in-frame clones alone and lacks a portion of them. The DNA was the basis for D and trimming; V, J and clone size are from that table. The data contain approximately 67,000 clones, 80% to 90% of them singletons. This receptor was taken from a man aged 45-65 years with active COVID-19. The sequencing sample was made of peripheral blood. The chain is built from TRBV27 and TRBJ1-1; tentative D call: TRBD1 (5 bases). The CDR3 is CASSLSTGGNTEAFF. The DNA for the CDR3 is TGTGCCAGCAGTTTATCAACGGGGGGGAACACTGAAGCTTTCTTT.